Sequencing of this T cell receptor beta chain was carried out in a study of vaccination and CD4 T cells after COVID-19. Overall study context: Convalescent cases consisted of six males and four females, of whom two were Hispanic. Findings and limits, study-wide: A nonsignificant median increase from approximately 21 to 40 SARS-CoV-2-reactive clonotypes was observed.

Treatment of the sample: roughly 11-day PBMC culture with coronavirus spike peptide pools or control peptides (ViraFEST assay). Peptide pools at approximately 9.1 ug/ml and IL-2 at 8 to 10 IU/ml were added to cultures of 1.5 million to 2.5 million PBMCs per well. The cultures had half their medium swapped for fresh IL-2 medium on days 3 and 7. With the Oncomine TCR Beta short-read assay, DNA from cultured CD4+ T cells was sequenced. MiXCR, applied by TCRdb to the PCR reads, yields one record per CDR3 protein. The sample holds about 19,000 distinct CDR3 sequences, around 42% seen once. Germline-derived CDR1 and CDR2 are MNHEY and SVGEGT. Trimming stripped 2 bases from V and 6 bases from J, with 14 bases between. The CDR3 loop spans 14 amino acids. This clonotype came up once. Its target is unknown.

The V and J genes are TRBV6-2 or TRBV6-3 and TRBJ2-7; D possibly corresponds to TRBD1 (6 bases). Sequenced input: cultured CD4+ T cells from blood. This TCR derives from a human donor with COVID-19. The CDR3 region has the DNA TGTGCCAGCAGTTACAACAGGGATCAGCTCGAGCAGTACTTC. It is translated as CASSYNRDQLEQYF.